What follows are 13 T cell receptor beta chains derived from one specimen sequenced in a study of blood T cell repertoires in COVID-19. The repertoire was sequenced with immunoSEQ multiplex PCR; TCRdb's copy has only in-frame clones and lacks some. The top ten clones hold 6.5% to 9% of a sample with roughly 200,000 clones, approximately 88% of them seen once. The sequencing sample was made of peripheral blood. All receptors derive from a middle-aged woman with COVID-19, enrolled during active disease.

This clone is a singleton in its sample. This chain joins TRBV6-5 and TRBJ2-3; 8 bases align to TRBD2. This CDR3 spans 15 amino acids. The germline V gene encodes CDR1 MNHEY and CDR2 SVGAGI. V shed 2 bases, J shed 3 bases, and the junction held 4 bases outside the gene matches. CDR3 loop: CASSYGPGGTDTQYF. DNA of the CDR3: TGTGCCAGCAGTTACGGTCCGGGGGGGACAGATACGCAGTATTTT.

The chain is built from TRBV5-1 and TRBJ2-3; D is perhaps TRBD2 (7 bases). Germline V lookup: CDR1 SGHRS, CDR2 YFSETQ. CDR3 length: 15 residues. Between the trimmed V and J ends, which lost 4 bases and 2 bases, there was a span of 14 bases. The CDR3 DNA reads TGCGCCAGCAGCCGGGGGGCGCAGGACACAGATACGCAGTATTTT. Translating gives CASSRGAQDTDTQYF.

CDR3 sequence (DNA): TGTGCCAGCAGCGCAATGGGACTAGCGTTATACAATGAGCAGTTCTTC. It is translated as CASSAMGLALYNEQFF. The V gene is TRBV9, the J gene TRBJ2-1; 10 bases are a match to TRBD2. The germline CDR1 and CDR2 sequences are SGDLS and YYNGEE. The CDR3 consists of 16 residues. V lost 3 bases to trimming and J lost 4 bases; unmatched junction nucleotides: 7.

CDR3 bases: TGTGCCAGCAGGCCCCAGACAGGGAGAGGATTATACACTGAAGCTTTCTTT. It encodes CASRPQTGRGLYTEAFF. The V call is TRBV3-1 (or the pseudogene TRBV3-2), the J call TRBJ1-1; 7 positions match TRBD1. Germline V gene sequence: CDR1 LGHDT, CDR2 YNNKEL (reference sequence). The V gene end was trimmed by 6 bases and the J gene end by 3 bases; junction bases not matched to a gene: 16. The length of the CDR3 is 17 residues.

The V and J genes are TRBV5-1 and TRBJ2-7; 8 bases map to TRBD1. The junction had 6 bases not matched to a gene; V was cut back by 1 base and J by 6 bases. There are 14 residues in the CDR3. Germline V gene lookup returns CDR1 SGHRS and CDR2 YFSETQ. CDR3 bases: TGCGCCAGCAGCTTGAGGACAGGGTCGGGCGAGCAGTACTTC. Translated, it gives CASSLRTGSGEQYF.

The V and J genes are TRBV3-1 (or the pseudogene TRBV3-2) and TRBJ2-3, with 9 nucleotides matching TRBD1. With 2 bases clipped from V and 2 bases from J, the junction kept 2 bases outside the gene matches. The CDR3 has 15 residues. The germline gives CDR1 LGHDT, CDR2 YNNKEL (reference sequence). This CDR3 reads CASSQRTGATDTQYF. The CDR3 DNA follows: TGTGCCAGCAGCCAAAGGACAGGGGCCACAGATACGCAGTATTTT.

CDR3 DNA sequence: TGTGCCAGCCGGATTGGGGGCACCACCGGGGAGCTGTTTTTT. It translates to CASRIGGTTGELFF. This rearrangement joins TRBV19 to TRBJ2-2; tentative D call: TRBD1 (6 bases). Germline-derived CDR1 and CDR2 are LNHDA and SQIVND (reference sequence). The CDR3 totals 14 residues. Trimming removed 9 bases at V and 4 bases at J, with 15 bases between.

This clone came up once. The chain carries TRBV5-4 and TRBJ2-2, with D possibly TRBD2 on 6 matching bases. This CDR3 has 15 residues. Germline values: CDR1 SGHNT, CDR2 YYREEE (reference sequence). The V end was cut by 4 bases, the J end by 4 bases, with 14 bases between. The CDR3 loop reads CASSPEGGRTGELFF. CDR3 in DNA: TGTGCCAGCAGCCCTGAGGGAGGACGCACCGGGGAGCTGTTTTTT.

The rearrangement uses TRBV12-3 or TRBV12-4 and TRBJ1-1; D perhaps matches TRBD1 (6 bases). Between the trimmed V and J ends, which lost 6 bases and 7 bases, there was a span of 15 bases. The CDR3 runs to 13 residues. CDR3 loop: CASRKGTTVEAFF. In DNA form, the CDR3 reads TGTGCCAGCAGAAAGGGGACAACGGTTGAAGCTTTCTTT.

CDR3 sequence: CASTPGGETQYF. The CDR3 DNA follows: TGTGCCAGCACACCCGGGGGGGAGACCCAGTACTTC. This chain uses TRBV28 with TRBJ2-5, with 7 positions matching TRBD2. CDR1 MDHEN and CDR2 SYDVKM come from the germline V gene. This CDR3 comprises 12 residues. The J segment lost 5 bases and the V segment lost 7 bases, leaving 4 bases of the junction unmatched.

CDR3 sequence: CSVIGGDRGSSSYEQYF. The CDR3 coding sequence is TGCAGCGTGATTGGGGGGGACAGGGGGTCAAGCTCCTACGAGCAGTACTTC. V usage is TRBV29-1 and J usage is TRBJ2-7; the match to TRBD1 covers 11 bases. The CDR3 has 17 residues. Trimming cost V 6 bases and J 0 bases; bases outside gene matches: 13. The germline CDR1 and CDR2 sequences are SQVTM and ANQGSEA.

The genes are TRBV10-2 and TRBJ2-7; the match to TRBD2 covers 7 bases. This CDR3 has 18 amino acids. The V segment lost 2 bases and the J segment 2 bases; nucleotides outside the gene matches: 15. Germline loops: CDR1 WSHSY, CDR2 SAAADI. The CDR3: CASSEITLAGRSAYEQYF. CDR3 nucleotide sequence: TGCGCCAGCAGTGAGATAACGTTAGCGGGCCGCTCCGCCTACGAGCAGTACTTC.

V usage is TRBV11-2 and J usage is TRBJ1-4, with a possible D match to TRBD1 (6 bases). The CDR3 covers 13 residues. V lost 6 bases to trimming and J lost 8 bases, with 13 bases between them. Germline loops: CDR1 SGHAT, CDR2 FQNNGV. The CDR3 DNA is TGTGCCAGCAGTCCACAGGGTCAGGAAAAACTGTTTTTT. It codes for CASSPQGQEKLFF. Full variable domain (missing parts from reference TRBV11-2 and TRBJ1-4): EAGVAQSPRYKIIEKRQSVAFWCNPISGHATLYWYQQILGQGPKLLIQFQNNGVVDDSQLPKDRFSAERLKGVDSTLKIQPAKLEDSAVYLCASSPQGQEKLFFGSGTQLSVL.